A selection of T cell receptor beta chains follows, all from one sample in a study of blood T cell repertoires in COVID-19. Data came from immunoSEQ multiplex PCR; TCRdb stores just in-frame clones and leaves some out. Of 120,000 or so clones in the sample, 80% to 90% were seen once. Sequenced material: peripheral blood. The receptors stem from a woman aged 45-60 years with acute or convalescent COVID-19. CDR3s include the opening cysteine and the closing phenylalanine or tryptophan. The order of the fields is J gene, clone size, V gene, CDR3 protein. A clone size is listed for some rows: how often the clone was seen (once, few, many), or a class if it is expanded.

TRBJ2-5 NA TRBV5-1 CASSLSGTGREETQYF
TRBJ1-2 NA TRBV6-5 CASISGTGLNYGYTF
TRBJ1-6 few TRBV3-1/TRBV3-2 CATGDRAGSPLHF
TRBJ2-7 NA TRBV18 CASSSNYEQYF
TRBJ2-2 NA TRBV7-9 CASSPRPEGLGELFF
TRBJ2-2 once TRBV7-8 CASSLGQTYTGELFF
TRBJ1-1 NA TRBV21-1 CASSKSSPNTEAFF
TRBJ2-2 NA TRBV29-1 CSVSGTMRRRTGELFF
TRBJ2-5 NA TRBV7-2 CASSLAGLAQQETQYF
TRBJ1-4 NA TRBV23-1 CASSRGGQGSEPNEKLFF
TRBJ1-2 once TRBV10-3 CAISEAGLDGYTF
TRBJ2-5 NA TRBV7-2 CASSLALVTGETQYF
TRBJ2-7 NA TRBV18 CASSRQGKDEQYF
TRBJ2-1 NA TRBV5-4 CASSFDFSGEQFF
TRBJ2-7 NA TRBV6-5 CASSYGQGFDEQYF
TRBJ2-1 NA TRBV7-2 CASSLRTSNEQFF
TRBJ2-5 NA TRBV6-5 CASSSGGLLQYF
TRBJ2-1 NA TRBV3-1/TRBV3-2 CASSQGGRNEQFF
TRBJ1-2 NA TRBV19 CASTGGYGYTF
TRBJ2-7 NA TRBV5-4 CASSLGQGAPYEQYF
TRBJ1-1 NA TRBV5-1 CASSFGTENTEAFF
TRBJ2-3 NA TRBV6-4 CASSDSRGGAPDTQYF
TRBJ2-4 NA TRBV20-1 CSASTGTGDVPIQYF
TRBJ2-5 NA TRBV30 CAGTLAGGETQYF
TRBJ1-4 NA TRBV5-1 CASSSGQGRGSTNEKLFF
TRBJ2-2 NA TRBV30 CAWTSGRTGELFF
TRBJ2-3 NA TRBV6-2/TRBV6-3 CASSALAGSTDTQYF
TRBJ1-1 NA TRBV6-5 CASTNPSHTEAFF
TRBJ2-1 NA TRBV7-6 CASSSRGQYNEQFF
TRBJ2-3 once TRBV11-1 CASSSGLAGGQDTQYF
TRBJ2-2 NA TRBV6-5 CATRGLADTGELFF
TRBJ2-1 few TRBV12-5 CASASSSYNEQFF
TRBJ2-1 NA TRBV29-1 CSVEDHGLAGVGSYNEQFF
TRBJ2-5 NA TRBV4-2 CASSQDLAGGPETQYF
TRBJ2-1 NA TRBV6-1 CASSEERLAGGNEQFF
TRBJ1-1 NA TRBV6-5 CASSYAGPNTEAFF
TRBJ2-4 NA TRBV21-1 CASSSGYGTSHIQYF
TRBJ1-2 NA TRBV2 CASSGDRFLFPHF
TRBJ1-4 NA TRBV5-1 CASSIATNEKLFF
TRBJ1-2 NA TRBV7-9 CASSSRDFDYGYTF
TRBJ1-1 NA TRBV5-1 CASSLEGQHTEAFF
TRBJ1-5 NA TRBV7-2 CASSLDQGAGQPQHF
TRBJ2-1 NA TRBV4-3 CASSQDGLTRYNEQFF
TRBJ1-2 NA TRBV5-1 CASRSGTGGVIGYTF
TRBJ1-2 NA TRBV15 CATSRDSQTGWNYGYTF
TRBJ2-5 NA TRBV9 CASSAHSGGRETQYF
TRBJ2-7 NA TRBV11-2 CASSLEGRGEQYF
TRBJ2-3 NA TRBV19 CASSILLAGAADTQYF
TRBJ1-2 NA TRBV19 CASSGTANYGYTF
TRBJ2-1 NA TRBV24-1 CATSDSLGQGVNEQFF
TRBJ2-2 NA TRBV5-1 CASSRTPGLTNTGELFF